A single sample is the source of the 32 T cell receptor beta chains below, sequenced in a study of blood T cell repertoires in COVID-19. Libraries were prepared by immunoSEQ multiplex PCR; TCRdb keeps only in-frame clonotypes and omits some of them. The table includes 300,000 to 400,000 clones, approximately 90% detected once. Input material: peripheral blood. These receptors all stem from a woman aged 45 to 65 with active or convalescent COVID-19.

The chain recombines TRBV6-2 or TRBV6-3 with TRBJ1-1, with D maybe TRBD1 (5 bases). This CDR3 comprises 16 residues. V dropped 4 bases and J dropped 0 bases, with 15 bases sitting between them. Germline V CDR1 and CDR2: MNHEY, SVGEGT. The CDR3 DNA follows: TGTGCCAGCAGTTGGGGAGGGGCGAACTTGAACACTGAAGCTTTCTTT. This translates into CASSWGGANLNTEAFF.

The V and J genes are TRBV4-3 and TRBJ1-6; D unclear. Trimming removed 0 bases at V and 9 bases at J, with 12 bases between. CDR1 LGHNA and CDR2 YSLEER come from the germline V gene. The CDR3 has 15 residues. CDR3 region: CASSQDYTPGSPLHF. CDR3 sequence (DNA): TGCGCCAGCAGCCAAGATTATACCCCCGGTTCACCCCTCCACTTT.

This clone was found once. The rearrangement joins TRBV7-9 to TRBJ2-7; D is uncertain. The CDR3 is 14 residues long. The V gene lost 2 bases and the J gene lost 0 bases, with 8 bases spanning the gap. Per germline, CDR1 SEHNR and CDR2 FQNEAQ (reference sequence). DNA for the CDR3: TGTGCCAGCAGCTTATCCCGCGACTCCTACGAGCAGTACTTC. Translating it yields CASSLSRDSYEQYF.

This chain links TRBV6-6 with TRBJ1-4; no definite D call. The CDR3 runs to 15 residues. Germline V gene sequence: CDR1 MNHNY, CDR2 SVGAGI (reference sequence). Trimming left V 8 bases short and J 0 bases short, with 13 bases between. CDR3 region: CASSSGLATNEKLFF. The CDR3 DNA is TGTGCCAGCTCCTCCGGCCTAGCAACTAATGAAAAACTGTTTTTT.

The CDR3 coding sequence is TGTGCCAGCAGCTCAGGGGCGGGGATAAGGGACAGAGCCTACGAGCAGTACTTC. This translates into CASSSGAGIRDRAYEQYF. This chain joins TRBV7-9 and TRBJ2-7, with a possible D match to TRBD1 (7 bases). CDR3 size: 18 residues. The germline V and J ends were trimmed by 4 bases and 2 bases, with 24 bases remaining between them. Germline CDR1 and CDR2: SEHNR and FQNEAQ (reference sequence).

CDR3 amino acids: CASSRGGYFTGELFF. CDR3 nucleotides: TGTGCCAGCAGCCGCGGGGGGTATTTCACCGGGGAGCTGTTTTTT. This chain links TRBV6-2 or TRBV6-3 with TRBJ2-2; TRBD2 matches 8 bases. From germline, CDR1 is MNHEY and CDR2 SVGEGT. V trimming: 6 bases; J trimming: 4 bases; junction bases outside the gene matches: 7. CDR3 length: 15 residues.

The V gene is TRBV27, the J gene TRBJ2-7; weak D call: TRBD2 (6 bases). The germline V gene encodes CDR1 MNHEY and CDR2 SMNVEV (reference sequence). The CDR3 is 15 residues long. Trimming stripped 0 bases from V and 4 bases from J, with 13 bases between. The CDR3 DNA reads as TGTGCCAGCAGTTTATCCACCGGGACTCCATACGAGCAGTACTTC. Translating gives CASSLSTGTPYEQYF.

The chain is built from TRBV7-2 and TRBJ2-5, with 14 bases that match TRBD2. With 5 bases clipped from V and 2 bases from J, the junction kept 10 bases outside the gene matches. Per germline, CDR1 SGHTA and CDR2 FQGNSA. CDR3 size: 18 residues. CDR3: CASSLGLAGGQIQETQYF. The CDR3 region has the DNA TGTGCCAGCAGCCTTGGACTAGCGGGGGGTCAAATACAAGAGACCCAGTACTTC.

V gene TRBV6-5 combines with J gene TRBJ1-2; unclear D gene. The CDR3 runs 13 residues. Trimming cost V 2 bases and J 6 bases, with 10 bases left between them. Germline CDR1 MNHEY, CDR2 SVGAGI. The CDR3 DNA reads TGTGCCAGCAGTTACCGGAGGACGCATGGCTACACCTTC. Residues: CASSYRRTHGYTF.

This clone has only one observation. The rearrangement uses TRBV7-2 and TRBJ2-7; 14 nucleotides match TRBD2. The junction had 11 bases not matched to a gene; V was cut back by 5 bases and J by 5 bases. CDR1 and CDR2 (germline): SGHTA, FQGNSA. The CDR3 is made up of 17 amino acids. In DNA form, the CDR3 reads TGTGCCAGCAGCCACGGGACTAGCGGGAGTTCAGGTCACGAGCAGTACTTC. Protein sequence: CASSHGTSGSSGHEQYF.

This clone is a singleton in its sample. The identical CDR3 is also encoded by other nucleotide sequences in the sample. This rearrangement joins TRBV11-3 to TRBJ2-1, with 11 nucleotides matching TRBD2. Per the germline V gene, CDR1 is SGHNT and CDR2 is YENEEA. V dropped 1 base and J dropped 3; count of bases not matched to a gene: 2. This CDR3 has 16 amino acids. In DNA form, the CDR3 reads TGTGCCAGCAGCTTAGGAGGGACTAGCGGCTACAATGAGCAGTTCTTC. Amino acids: CASSLGGTSGYNEQFF. The full variable domain, completed using reference TRBV11-3 and TRBJ2-1, is EAGVVQSPRYKIIEKKQPVAFWCNPISGHNTLYWYLQNLGQGPELLIRYENEEAVDDSQLPKDRFSAERLKGVDSTLKIQPAELGDSAVYLCASSLGGTSGYNEQFFGPGTRLTVL.

The chain links TRBV7-9 to TRBJ1-2; D ambiguous. CDR1 is SEHNR and CDR2 is FQNEAQ in the germline V gene (reference sequence). This CDR3 is built from 14 residues. The V end lost 0 bases, the J end lost 0 bases, and 5 bases lay between the germline ends. The CDR3 is CASSLAAANYGYTF. CDR3 DNA sequence: TGTGCCAGCAGCTTAGCGGCAGCTAACTATGGCTACACCTTC. Full variable domain (remainder filled in from reference TRBV7-9 and TRBJ1-2): DTGVSQNPRHKITKRGQNVTFRCDPISEHNRLYWYRQTLGQGPEFLTYFQNEAQLEKSRLLSDRFSAERPKGSFSTLEIQRTEQGDSAMYLCASSLAAANYGYTFGSGTRLTVV.

The gene calls are TRBV19 and TRBJ2-7; D remains unclear. The V end lost 5 bases, the J end lost 2 bases, and 16 bases lay between the germline ends. The CDR3 length is 15 residues. CDR1 and CDR2 (germline): LNHDA, SQIVND (reference sequence). This chain's CDR3 is CASSLSVAVAYEQYF. The CDR3 nucleotides read TGTGCCAGTAGTCTGTCTGTCGCAGTGGCCTACGAGCAGTACTTC.

This chain connects TRBV28 to TRBJ1-1, with D perhaps TRBD1 (5 bases). Trimming cost V 5 bases and J 7 bases, with 14 bases left between them. Germline V gene lookup returns CDR1 MDHEN and CDR2 SYDVKM. The CDR3 is 13 residues long. The CDR3 reads CASSQQGYGEAFF. DNA of the CDR3: TGTGCCAGCAGTCAGCAGGGATATGGTGAAGCTTTCTTT.

In its sample, this clone was seen once. The chain recombines TRBV2 with TRBJ2-1, with TRBD2 matching 9 bases. The CDR3 covers 15 residues. In germline, CDR1 is SNHLY, CDR2 FYNNEI. The J segment lost 6 bases and the V segment lost 7 bases, leaving 10 bases of the junction unmatched. The CDR3 region has the DNA TGTGCCAGCATGGGGGGCGGGAGGGCCTTCAATGAGCAGTTCTTC. It translates to CASMGGGRAFNEQFF. Together with reference TRBV2 and TRBJ2-1, the CDR3 gives the full variable domain: EPEVTQTPSHQVTQMGQEVILRCVPISNHLYFYWYRQILGQKVEFLVSFYNNEISEKSEIFDDQFSVERPDGSNFTLKIRSTKLEDSAMYFCASMGGGRAFNEQFFGPGTRLTVL.

The gene calls are TRBV6-5 and TRBJ1-4; D is unclear. Looked up from germline, CDR1 is MNHEY and CDR2 is SVGAGI. V was shortened by 6 bases and J by 7 bases, with 12 bases between the two germline ends. The CDR3 extends over 13 amino acids. The CDR3 loop reads CASSSARTEKLFF. CDR3 DNA sequence: TGTGCCAGCAGCTCCGCGCGTACTGAAAAACTGTTTTTT.

The rearrangement joins TRBV6-1 to TRBJ1-5; tentative D call: TRBD1 (5 bases). Germline V CDR1 and CDR2: MNHNS, SASEGT. Trimming stripped 3 bases from V and 4 bases from J, with 13 bases between. The CDR3 loop spans 15 amino acids. Here the CDR3 reads CASSEVGAANQPQHF. CDR3 nucleotide sequence: TGTGCCAGCAGTGAGGTTGGGGCAGCGAATCAGCCCCAGCATTTT.

CDR3 DNA: TGTGCCAGCAGCTTAGCGCAGGCTGTATCCTACGAGCAGTACTTC. This translates into CASSLAQAVSYEQYF. The rearrangement links TRBV7-8 to TRBJ2-7; D is ambiguous. CDR1 is SGHVS and CDR2 is FQNEAQ in the germline V gene. The CDR3 is 15 amino acids. Trimming removed 0 bases at V and 1 base at J, with 10 bases between.

The chain joins TRBV4-3 to TRBJ1-5; D possibly corresponds to TRBD1 (6 bases). CDR3 size: 16 residues. V lost 0 bases and J lost 5, with 14 bases in between. Looked up from germline, CDR1 is LGHNA and CDR2 is YSLEER. The CDR3 DNA sequence: TGCGCCAGCAGCCAAGAGGCCAGGGGAATTTATCAGCCCCAGCATTTT. This codes for CASSQEARGIYQPQHF.

The V gene is TRBV25-1, the J gene TRBJ1-1; D is uncertain. Germline V CDR1 and CDR2: MGHDK, SYGVNS. The V end lost 3 bases, the J end lost 5 bases, and 7 bases lay between the germline ends. CDR3 length: 12 residues. The CDR3 nucleotides are TGTGCCAGCAGTGATCTATGGACTGAAGCTTTCTTT. Translating gives CASSDLWTEAFF. Combining the CDR3 with reference TRBV25-1 and TRBJ1-1 gives the whole variable domain EADIYQTPRYLVIGTGKKITLECSQTMGHDKMYWYQQDPGMELHLIHYSYGVNSTEKGDLSSESTVSRIRTEHFPLTLESARPSHTSQYLCASSDLWTEAFFGQGTRLTVV.

The chain has TRBV19 and TRBJ2-1; D unresolved. Germline V gives CDR1 LNHDA, CDR2 SQIVND (reference sequence). Trimming removed 5 bases from V and 5 bases from J, with 10 bases in between. The CDR3 is made up of 13 amino acids. CDR3 protein: CASSPYSNNEQFF. CDR3 DNA sequence: TGTGCCAGTAGTCCTTACAGCAACAATGAGCAGTTCTTC.

The CDR3 bases are TGTGCCAGCAGCCAAGACGGGACAGTCTCCTACAATGAGCAGTTCTTC. Translating gives CASSQDGTVSYNEQFF. This chain connects TRBV4-2 to TRBJ2-1; 7 bases fit TRBD1. The germline CDR1 and CDR2 sequences are LGHNA and YNFKEQ. V shed 0 bases and J 0 bases; nucleotides not matched to a gene: 2. The CDR3 consists of 16 residues.

J is TRBJ2-3 and V is TRBV6-5; possibly TRBD1 for D (7 bases). This CDR3 spans 14 amino acids. Germline V gives CDR1 MNHEY, CDR2 SVGAGI. Deletions cut 8 bases from V and 2 bases from J, with 14 bases between. CDR3 protein: CASQGGHPTDTQYF. DNA for the CDR3: TGTGCCAGCCAGGGGGGCCATCCCACAGATACGCAGTATTTT.

This chain connects TRBV3-1 (or the pseudogene TRBV3-2) to TRBJ1-3; no definite D call. Germline values: CDR1 LGHDT, CDR2 YNNKEL (reference sequence). Trimming pared 0 bases from V and 4 bases from J, leaving 22 bases between. The CDR3 length is 19 residues. The CDR3, as DNA: TGTGCCAGCAGCCAAGACGCCCTAGTGGTGAGCTCTTCCGGAAACACCATATATTTT. Its translation is CASSQDALVVSSSGNTIYF.

The chain carries TRBV24-1 and TRBJ1-6; possible D gene TRBD1, 5 bases. Germline V gene sequence: CDR1 KGHDR, CDR2 SFDVKD. The CDR3 consists of 15 residues. V was cut by 7 bases and J by 11 bases, with 20 bases left in between. The CDR3 nucleotides are TGTGCCACCAGCGGGTTAGGACAAGGTAGGGCACCCCTCCACTTT. Translation: CATSGLGQGRAPLHF.

The chain couples TRBV6-5 to TRBJ1-1; 7 bases fit TRBD1. Per the germline V gene, CDR1 is MNHEY and CDR2 is SVGAGI. This CDR3 has 14 residues. V gave up 7 bases and J gave up 4 bases; unmatched junction bases: 9. CDR3 region: CASKRQGGTTEAFF. As DNA, the CDR3 is TGTGCCAGCAAGCGACAGGGTGGGACCACTGAAGCTTTCTTT.

This clone was seen only a few times. The V gene is TRBV15, the J gene TRBJ1-2, with D possibly matching TRBD1 (6 bases). CDR1 LNHNV and CDR2 YYDKDF come from the germline V gene (reference sequence). There are 15 residues in the CDR3. The V gene lost 5 bases and the J gene lost 3 bases, with 16 bases spanning the gap. The CDR3 bases are TGTGCCACCAGCCCGAGGGACAACGCCTACTATGGCTACACCTTC. Its translation: CATSPRDNAYYGYTF.

The V call is TRBV3-1 (or the pseudogene TRBV3-2), the J call TRBJ1-2; D not certain. CDR1 is LGHDT and CDR2 is YNNKEL in the germline V gene (reference sequence). Trimming shortened V by 0 bases and J by 7 bases, and 9 bases separated the two germline ends. The CDR3 spans 13 residues. Here the CDR3 DNA reads TGTGCCAGCAGCCAAGATCCCTCGGGTGGCTACACCTTC. This gives the protein CASSQDPSGGYTF.

The J gene is TRBJ2-7, the V gene TRBV6-5, with 7 bases lining up with TRBD2. Germline CDR1 and CDR2: MNHEY and SVGAGI. The CDR3 consists of 14 residues. The ends lost 5 bases at V and 0 bases at J; junction bases unmatched: 4. CDR3 sequence (DNA): TGTGCCAGCAGTCCTAGCGGATTCTCCTACGAGCAGTACTTC. Translating it yields CASSPSGFSYEQYF.

This chain links TRBV7-3 with TRBJ1-1; the D is unclear. Germline V gives CDR1 SGHTA, CDR2 FQGTGA. The germline V and J ends were trimmed by 7 bases and 1 base, with 10 bases remaining between them. This CDR3 has 13 amino acids. CDR3 protein: CASKIGRNTEAFF. CDR3 nucleotide sequence: TGTGCCAGCAAGATTGGTAGGAACACTGAAGCTTTCTTT.

V and J are TRBV30 and TRBJ2-5; possible D gene TRBD1, 5 bases. There are 11 residues in the CDR3. CDR1 is GTSNPN and CDR2 is SVGIG in the germline V gene (reference sequence). V was trimmed by 1 base and J by 9 bases, leaving 9 bases between them. The CDR3 bases are TGTGCCTGGAGTGCCCTAGGGGCCCAGTACTTC. Protein product: CAWSALGAQYF.

Note on this clone: The same CDR3 also results from other DNA sequences found in this sample. The chain employs TRBV19 and TRBJ2-7; TRBD1 aligns across 9 bases. The CDR3 is made up of 15 amino acids. Trimming removed 4 bases from V and 2 bases from J; junction bases left unmatched: 6. In germline, CDR1 is LNHDA, CDR2 SQIVND (reference sequence). CDR3 region: CASSTTGTGPYEQYF. In DNA, the CDR3 is TGTGCCAGTAGTACAACCGGGACAGGGCCCTACGAGCAGTACTTC.